This entry lists 6 T cell receptor beta chains sequenced from one sample in a study of molecular identifiers for immune sequencing clone quantification (dated by TCRdb to 2017 to 2018). The method behind the library was PCR. The listed sequencing device is NextSeq 500. Starting from the raw public reads, TCRdb applied fastp trimming at Q25, assembled clones with MiXCR and retained in-frame beta chains. Identical CDR3 protein sequences are pooled into one entry, listed with their most common genes and DNA. The sample includes about 330,000 distinct CDR3 sequences, with about 22% observed a single time. Around 0.7% of the sample comes from the top ten. The sequenced sample was naive CD8+ T cells from blood, with Jurkat cell RNA spiked in. The cell subset or site label here, explained by the study, means: FACS-sorted CD8+CD4-CCR7+CD45RA+ naive T cells. These receptor sequences come from a human donor in good health. Some libraries in this study had Jurkat cell RNA spiked in.

This clonotype was picked up many times. The chain recombines TRBV27 with TRBJ2-6; 8 bases match TRBD1. The CDR3 covers 17 residues. Germline CDR1 reads MNHEY; CDR2 reads SMNVEV (reference sequence). J was trimmed by 2 bases and V by 0 bases; bases with no gene match: 3. The chain's CDR3 is CASSLSAGGAGANVLTF. In DNA form, the CDR3 reads TGTGCCAGCAGTTTATCCGCAGGGGGCGCTGGGGCCAACGTCCTGACTTTC. Full variable domain (missing parts from reference TRBV27 and TRBJ2-6): EAQVTQNPRYLITVTGKKLTVTCSQNMNHEYMSWYRQDPGLGLRQIYYSMNVEVTDKGDVPEGYKVSRKEKRNFPLILESPSPNQTSLYFCASSLSAGGAGANVLTFGAGSRLTVL.

This clonotype was seen a handful of times. Since the CDR3 does not end with the conserved phenylalanine or tryptophan, this likely comes from a read error. The DNA is omitted, as the CDR3 cannot be located on it reliably, and the CDR3 follows TCRdb's listing. The chain is built from TRBV7-8 and TRBJ2-1; no DNA check was done on the table's D call, TRBD1. The CDR3 extends over 13 residues, inclusive of both ends. Germline loops: CDR1 SGHVS, CDR2 FQNEAQ. The CDR3 region is CASSLEGSWGPVL.

Comments on this clonotype: A read error may produce the germline difference seen at one junction end. The V gene is TRBV7-9, the J gene TRBJ2-7, with D perhaps TRBD2 (6 bases). Germline V CDR1 and CDR2: SEHNR, FQNEAQ (reference sequence). The CDR3 is 14 amino acids. The chain's CDR3 is CASSYGGSSYAQYF. CDR3 nucleotide sequence: TGTGCCAGCAGCTATGGGGGGAGCAGCTACGCGCAGTACTTC.

This clonotype was seen many times. This chain uses TRBV4-3 with TRBJ2-7; D possibly corresponds to TRBD2 (5 bases). Trimming left V 0 bases short and J 2 bases short, with 8 bases between. This CDR3 is 14 amino acids long. Germline CDR1 and CDR2: LGHNA and YSLEER. CDR3 region: CASSQESGAYEQYF. The CDR3 nucleotides read TGCGCCAGCAGCCAAGAAAGCGGAGCCTACGAGCAGTACTTC.

This chain links TRBV5-1 with TRBJ2-1; 13 bases agree with TRBD2. The CDR3 runs to 15 residues. Germline V lookup: CDR1 SGHRS, CDR2 YFSETQ. The V and J ends lost 4 bases and 8 bases, in that order; junction bases with no gene match: 6. The chain's CDR3 is CASSPGTSGTYEQFF. The CDR3 DNA reads as TGCGCCAGCAGCCCGGGGACTAGCGGGACATATGAGCAGTTCTTC.

The chain links TRBV7-3 to TRBJ2-2, with TRBD2 as a possible D gene (6 bases). This CDR3 spans 14 amino acids. Trimming took 7 bases from V and 1 from J, leaving 10 bases between them. The germline V gene has CDR1 SGHTA and CDR2 FQGTGA. In DNA, the CDR3 is TGTGCCAGCAAGGAGGGGAAGAACACCGGGGAGCTGTTTTTT. It specifies CASKEGKNTGELFF. The whole variable domain, remainder taken from reference TRBV7-3 and TRBJ2-2, is GAGVSQTPSNKVTEKGKYVELRCDPISGHTALYWYRQSLGQGPEFLIYFQGTGAADDSGLPNDRFFAVRPEGSVSTLKIQRTERGDSAVYLCASKEGKNTGELFFGEGSRLTVL.